These 9 T cell receptor beta chains share one sample of origin, sequenced in a study of T cell repertoires in cytomegalovirus infection. Using its own MiXCR run on the reads, TCRdb lists one record per CDR3 protein. The repertoire has some 900,000 distinct CDR3 sequences, 30% to 35% of them found once; the top ten carry 9.5% to 15%. These receptors are not linked to any known antigen. The source material was cultured CD8+ T cells from PBMCs, sampled from culture after CMV antigen stimulation. All receptors come from a human donor in good health (CMV status not recorded). Some clones in this sample may be carry-over from other donors' samples.

The chain joins TRBV19 to TRBJ2-1; the match to TRBD2 covers 8 bases. V shed 3 bases and J 0 bases; nucleotides not matched to a gene: 4. The CDR3 loop spans 16 amino acids. CDR1 is LNHDA, CDR2 SQIVND, per germline (reference sequence). Here the CDR3 DNA reads TGTGCCAGTAGTATCCAGCGGGGGAGCTCCTACAATGAGCAGTTCTTC. Its translation is CASSIQRGSSYNEQFF.

The CDR3 DNA follows: TGTGCCAGCAGTCCAACCCCCACAGACGAGCAGTACGTC. This translates into CASSPTPTDEQYV. The chain employs TRBV28 and TRBJ2-7, with D hard to call. The CDR3 totals 13 residues. V lost 5 bases and J lost 5, with 13 bases in between. Germline CDR1 MDHEN, CDR2 SYDVKM.

This clonotype was detected a few times. The rearrangement links TRBV6-5 to TRBJ2-3, with 7 bases that match TRBD2. V shed 0 bases and J 0 bases; nucleotides not matched to a gene: 3. The CDR3 spans 16 residues. The V gene's germline CDR1 is MNHEY and CDR2 SVGAGI. In DNA, the CDR3 is TGTGCCAGCAGTTACTCGGCGGGGGACAGCACAGATACGCAGTATTTT. Residues: CASSYSAGDSTDTQYF.

This clonotype was recorded many times. This chain connects TRBV28 to TRBJ2-3; 13 bases agree with TRBD2. The CDR3 runs 14 residues. Germline-derived CDR1 and CDR2 are MDHEN and SYDVKM. The junction had 7 bases not matched to a gene; V was cut back by 6 bases and J by 10 bases. CDR3 protein: CASSTTSGGAAQYF. CDR3 nucleotides: TGTGCCAGCAGCACTACTAGCGGGGGGGCGGCGCAGTATTTT.

Many counts were recorded for this clonotype. The CDR3 sequence: CASSLRNGSSYNEQFF. DNA for the CDR3: TGTGCCAGCAGCTTAAGGAACGGGAGCTCCTACAATGAGCAGTTCTTC. The chain uses TRBV7-2 and TRBJ2-1; possible D gene TRBD2, 6 bases. V lost 2 bases and J lost 0, with 11 bases in between. Germline V lookup: CDR1 SGHTA, CDR2 FQGNSA. This CDR3 spans 16 amino acids.

This clonotype was counted only a few times. CDR3 sequence reads: CASSFSGPPNEKLFF. The DNA of the CDR3 is TGTGCCAGCAGTTTCTCCGGACCACCTAATGAAAAACTGTTTTTT. The V and J genes are TRBV27 and TRBJ1-4, with no clear D. V was pared by 3 bases and J by 3 bases, with 11 bases between. Per germline, CDR1 MNHEY and CDR2 SMNVEV (reference sequence). The CDR3 spans 15 residues.

The V and J genes are TRBV11-1 and TRBJ2-1; D perhaps matches TRBD1 (5 bases). Germline values: CDR1 SGHAT, CDR2 FQDESV (reference sequence). The CDR3 spans 16 residues. The V end lost 0 bases, the J end lost 4 bases, and 13 bases lay between the germline ends. CDR3 in amino acids: CASSLATQVTYNEQFF. CDR3 DNA sequence: TGTGCCAGCAGCTTAGCGACACAGGTTACATACAATGAGCAGTTCTTC.

The chain joins TRBV6-2 or TRBV6-3 to TRBJ1-1; the match to TRBD1 covers 7 bases. J gave up 3 bases and V 3 bases, and 4 bases lay outside the gene matches. CDR1 is MNHEY, CDR2 SVGEGT, per germline. The CDR3 sequence is 14 residues long. This CDR3 reads CASSYKGADTEAFF. CDR3 in DNA: TGTGCCAGCAGTTATAAGGGGGCTGACACTGAAGCTTTCTTT.

This clonotype has just a few counts. V is TRBV27 and J is TRBJ2-7, with D perhaps matching TRBD2 (5 bases). This CDR3 region has 13 residues. Germline CDR1 reads MNHEY; CDR2 reads SMNVEV (reference sequence). Trimming stripped 6 bases from V and 3 bases from J, with 12 bases between. CDR3 DNA sequence: TGTGCCAGCAGCCCTACCGGGATCTACGAGCAGTACGTC. This translates into CASSPTGIYEQYV.